Sequencing of this TCR beta chain was carried out in a study of human thymus T cells. Study results and caveats: Thymic and blood repertoires appeared to carry a bias in their V and J gene usage.

Donors were healthy Finnish infants having corrective surgery for congenital heart defects. Half of the eight donors gave 0.5-1 mL blood during surgery. Blood DNA came from all available leukocytes, not a fixed cell number. The table came from immunoSEQ multiplex PCR; TCRdb's copy has only in-frame clones and leaves some out. The sample includes 46,000 or so clones, 85% to 95% of them seen just once. As regards this clone: What it binds is unknown.

The TCR originated in a girl less than two years old with a congenital heart defect but otherwise immunologically healthy. Specimen: blood.

The CDR3 coding sequence is TGTGCCAGCAGTGGGGGACTGTTGCCAGAGACCCAGTACTTC. This gives the protein CASSGGLLPETQYF. The chain uses TRBV6-1 and TRBJ2-5, with D perhaps TRBD2 (6 bases). V shed 4 bases and J shed 4 bases, with 13 bases lying between them. CDR3 length: 14 amino acids. Germline CDR1 MNHNS, CDR2 SASEGT.